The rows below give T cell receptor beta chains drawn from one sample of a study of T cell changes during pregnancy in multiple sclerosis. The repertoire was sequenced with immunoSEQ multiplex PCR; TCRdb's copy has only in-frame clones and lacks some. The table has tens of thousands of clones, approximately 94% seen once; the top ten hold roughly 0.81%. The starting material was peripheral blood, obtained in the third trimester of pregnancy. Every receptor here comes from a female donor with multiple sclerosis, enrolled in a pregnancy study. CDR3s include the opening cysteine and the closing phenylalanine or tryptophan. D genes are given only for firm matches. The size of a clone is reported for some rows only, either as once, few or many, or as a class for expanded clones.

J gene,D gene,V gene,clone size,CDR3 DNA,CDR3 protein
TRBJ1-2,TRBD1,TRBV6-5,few,TGTGCCAGCAGACGTACAGGGGAAGGATATGGCTACACCTTC,CASRRTGEGYGYTF
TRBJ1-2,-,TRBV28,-,TGTGGGATCAGAGGGTTTGGATATGGCTACACCTTC,CGIRGFGYGYTF
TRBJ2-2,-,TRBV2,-,TGTGCCAGCAGGGCCCAGGGCACCGGGGAGCTGTTTTTT,CASRAQGTGELFF
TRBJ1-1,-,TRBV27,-,TGTGCCAGCAGTTTGCGGGGGTACGTGAACACTGAAGCTTTCTTT,CASSLRGYVNTEAFF
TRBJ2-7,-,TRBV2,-,TGTGCCAGCAGGGGCGCGGGCGGCAGCTCCTACGAGCAGTACTTC,CASRGAGGSSYEQYF
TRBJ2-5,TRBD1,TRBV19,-,TGTGCCAGTAGTGATGGACAGGGGGGGGAGACCCAGTACTTC,CASSDGQGGETQYF
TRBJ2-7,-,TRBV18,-,TGTGCCAGCTCACCATCACAAAACTACGAGCAGTACTTC,CASSPSQNYEQYF
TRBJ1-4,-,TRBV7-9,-,TGTGCCAGCAGCCCGAATTATGGGGGCAAGAATGAAAAACTGTTTTTT,CASSPNYGGKNEKLFF
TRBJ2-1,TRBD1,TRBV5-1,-,TGCGCCAGCAGCTGGGGGGACAGGGGCAATGAGCAGTTCTTC,CASSWGDRGNEQFF
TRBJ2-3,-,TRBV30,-,TGTGCCTGGAACGCGGGGTCAGGTACGCAGTATTTT,CAWNAGSGTQYF
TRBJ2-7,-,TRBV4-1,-,TGCGCCAGCAGCGGGGGGTCCCCGGCTGCCTACGAGCAGTACTTC,CASSGGSPAAYEQYF
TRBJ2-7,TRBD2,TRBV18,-,TGTGCCAGCTCACCAACTTTAGCGGGAGGCTCCTACGAGCAGTACTTC,CASSPTLAGGSYEQYF
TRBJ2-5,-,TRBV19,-,TGTGCCAGTAGTATGCTCGGAGGAGCCCAAGAGACCCAGTACTTC,CASSMLGGAQETQYF
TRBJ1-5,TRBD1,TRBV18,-,TGTGCCAGCTCACCGGGACAGGTCGGCCATCAGCCCCAGCATTTT,CASSPGQVGHQPQHF
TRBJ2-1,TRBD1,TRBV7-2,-,TGTGCCAGCAGCCCCACGACAGGGGGCTTAGACAATGAGCAGTTCTTC,CASSPTTGGLDNEQFF
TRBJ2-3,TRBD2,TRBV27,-,TGTGCCAGCAGTTTATCGACTAGCGGCACAGATACGCAGTATTTT,CASSLSTSGTDTQYF
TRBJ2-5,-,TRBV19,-,TGTGCCAGTAGTATATCCGGGGTCCAGGAGACCCAGTACTTC,CASSISGVQETQYF
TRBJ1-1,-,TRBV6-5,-,TGTGCCAGCAGTTACTCCTTGGGGCCTGAAGCTTTCTTT,CASSYSLGPEAFF
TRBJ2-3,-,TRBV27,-,TGTGCCAGCAGTTCCTTGGGGCTGAAAGATACGCAGTATTTT,CASSSLGLKDTQYF
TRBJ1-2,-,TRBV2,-,TGTGCCAGCAGTGAACGCCAACTCTATGGCTACACCTTC,CASSERQLYGYTF
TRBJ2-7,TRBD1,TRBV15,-,TGTGCCACCAGCAGTATACAGGGGGAGCAGTACTTC,CATSSIQGEQYF
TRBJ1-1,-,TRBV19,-,TGTGCCAGTTCCGGTAATCTGGACAGCAGTCCTGAAGCTTTCTTT,CASSGNLDSSPEAFF
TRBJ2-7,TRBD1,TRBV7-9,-,TGTGCCAGCAGCCTGACAGGGGCCGAGCAGTACTTC,CASSLTGAEQYF
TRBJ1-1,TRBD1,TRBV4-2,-,TGTGCCAGCCACCGAGTACAGGGACAGGGAAAAACTGAAGCTTTCTTT,CASHRVQGQGKTEAFF
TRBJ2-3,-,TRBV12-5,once,TGTGCTAGTGGTTCCAGTATCACAGATACGCAGTATTTT,CASGSSITDTQYF
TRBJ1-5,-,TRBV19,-,TGTGCCAGTAGTACGGGGTCCCAGGTCCAGCATTTT,CASSTGSQVQHF
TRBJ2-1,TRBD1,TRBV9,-,TGTGCCAGCAGCGTAGATTCGGGACAGGGGGTGAAGTGTGAGCAGTTCTTC,CASSVDSGQGVKCEQFF
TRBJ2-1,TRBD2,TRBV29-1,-,TGCAGCGTTGAGGGGGACCCACTAGCGGGAGGAGGTGATGAGCAGTTCTTC,CSVEGDPLAGGGDEQFF
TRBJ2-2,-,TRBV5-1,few,TGCGCCAGCCGGGCAGGGACGAACACCGGGGAGCTGTTTTTT,CASRAGTNTGELFF
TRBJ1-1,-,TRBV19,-,TGTGCCAGTAGTACCCAGACAGCGAACACTGAAGCTTTCTTT,CASSTQTANTEAFF
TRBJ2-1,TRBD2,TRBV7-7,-,TGTGCCAGCAGCGTTAGCGGGAGCCCTTACAATGAGCAGTTCTTC,CASSVSGSPYNEQFF
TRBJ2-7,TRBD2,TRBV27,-,TGTGCCAGCAGTTTCCAGGGAGGGAGCTCCTACGAGCAGTACTTC,CASSFQGGSSYEQYF
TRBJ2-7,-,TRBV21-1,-,TGTGCCAGCAGCAATGGCTTTCGGGACAGGTTCTCCTACGAGCAGTACTTC,CASSNGFRDRFSYEQYF
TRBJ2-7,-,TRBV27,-,TGTGCCAGCAGTTTACGACAGGGAGGAAGGTACGAGCAGTACTTC,CASSLRQGGRYEQYF
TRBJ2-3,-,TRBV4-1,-,TGCGCCAGCAGCCTAGCGGTAGACACAGATACGCAGTATTTT,CASSLAVDTDTQYF
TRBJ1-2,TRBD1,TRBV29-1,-,TGCAGCGTTCGAGACAGGGTCCACGGCTACACCTTC,CSVRDRVHGYTF
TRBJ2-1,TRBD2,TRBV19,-,TGTGCCAGTACGAACTGGGCGGGAGGCGAACGGGAGCAGTTCTTC,CASTNWAGGEREQFF
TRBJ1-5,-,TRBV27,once,TGTGCCAGCAGTCCATCAAGACAAAAACCTCCGCATTTT,CASSPSRQKPPHF
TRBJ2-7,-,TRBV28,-,TGTGCCAGCAGTTTTTACGGGTCAAATTACGAGCAGTACTTC,CASSFYGSNYEQYF
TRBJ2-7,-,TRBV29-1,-,TGCAGCGTTGAAGGGCCTAGTTACGAGCAGTACTTC,CSVEGPSYEQYF
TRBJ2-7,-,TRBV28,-,TGTGCCAGCAGTTTACCAGGGGTCAACTACGAGCAGTACTTC,CASSLPGVNYEQYF
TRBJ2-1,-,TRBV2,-,TGTGCCAGCAGTGAAATGGGTGGGCTCGTAGGCAATGAGCAGTTCTTC,CASSEMGGLVGNEQFF
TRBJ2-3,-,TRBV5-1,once,TGCGCCAGCAGCAACACAGTTAGCACAGATACGCAGTATTTT,CASSNTVSTDTQYF
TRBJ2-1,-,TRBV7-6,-,TGTGCCAGCAGCCCAAAAGTGAGCTCCTACAATGAGCAGTTCTTC,CASSPKVSSYNEQFF
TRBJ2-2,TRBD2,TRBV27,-,TGTGCCAGCAGTGGACTAGCGGGAGGGCAAGGCGACGGGGAGCTGTTTTTT,CASSGLAGGQGDGELFF